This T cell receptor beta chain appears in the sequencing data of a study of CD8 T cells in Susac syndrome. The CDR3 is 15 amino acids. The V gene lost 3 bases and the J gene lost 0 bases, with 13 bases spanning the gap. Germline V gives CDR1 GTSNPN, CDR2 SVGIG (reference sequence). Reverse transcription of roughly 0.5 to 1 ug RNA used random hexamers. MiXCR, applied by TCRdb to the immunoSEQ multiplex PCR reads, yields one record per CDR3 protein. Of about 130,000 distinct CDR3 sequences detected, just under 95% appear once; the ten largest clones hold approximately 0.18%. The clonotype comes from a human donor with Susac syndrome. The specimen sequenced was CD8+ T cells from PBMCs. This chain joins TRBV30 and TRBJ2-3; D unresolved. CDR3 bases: TGTGCCTGGAGCTACGATCTTAGTAGCACAGATACGCAGTATTTT. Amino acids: CAWSYDLSSTDTQYF.